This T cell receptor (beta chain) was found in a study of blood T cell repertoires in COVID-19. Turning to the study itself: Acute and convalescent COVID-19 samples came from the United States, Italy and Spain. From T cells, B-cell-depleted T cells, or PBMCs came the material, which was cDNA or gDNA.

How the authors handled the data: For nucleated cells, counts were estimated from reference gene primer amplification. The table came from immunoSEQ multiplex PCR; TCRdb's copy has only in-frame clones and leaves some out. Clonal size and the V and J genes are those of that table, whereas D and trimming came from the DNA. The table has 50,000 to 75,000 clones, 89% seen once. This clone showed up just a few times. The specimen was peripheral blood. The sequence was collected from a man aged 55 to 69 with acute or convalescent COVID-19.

The CDR3 DNA follows: TGTGCCAGCAGTTTCAGGGGCACCCACTATGGCTACACCTTC. Protein sequence: CASSFRGTHYGYTF. The chain recombines TRBV6-5 with TRBJ1-2, with a tentative D call TRBD1 (6 bases). The CDR3 is 14 residues long. The V and J ends lost 4 bases and 3 bases respectively, with 12 bases between them. Germline V gives CDR1 MNHEY, CDR2 SVGAGI.